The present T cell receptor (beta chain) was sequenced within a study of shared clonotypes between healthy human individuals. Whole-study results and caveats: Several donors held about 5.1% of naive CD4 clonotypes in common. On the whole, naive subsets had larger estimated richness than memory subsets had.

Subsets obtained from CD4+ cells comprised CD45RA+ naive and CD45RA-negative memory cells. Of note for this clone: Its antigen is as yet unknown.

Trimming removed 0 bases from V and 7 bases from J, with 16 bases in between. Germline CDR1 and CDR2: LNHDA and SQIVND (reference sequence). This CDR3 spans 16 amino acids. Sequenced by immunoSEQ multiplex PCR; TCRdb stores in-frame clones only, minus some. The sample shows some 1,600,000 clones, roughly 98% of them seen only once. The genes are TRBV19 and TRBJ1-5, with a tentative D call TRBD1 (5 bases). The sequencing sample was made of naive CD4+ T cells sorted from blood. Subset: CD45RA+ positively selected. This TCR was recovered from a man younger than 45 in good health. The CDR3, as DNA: TGTGCCAGTAGTATAGAATCGGCATCCGGGGGGCAGCCCCAGCATTTT. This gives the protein CASSIESASGGQPQHF.